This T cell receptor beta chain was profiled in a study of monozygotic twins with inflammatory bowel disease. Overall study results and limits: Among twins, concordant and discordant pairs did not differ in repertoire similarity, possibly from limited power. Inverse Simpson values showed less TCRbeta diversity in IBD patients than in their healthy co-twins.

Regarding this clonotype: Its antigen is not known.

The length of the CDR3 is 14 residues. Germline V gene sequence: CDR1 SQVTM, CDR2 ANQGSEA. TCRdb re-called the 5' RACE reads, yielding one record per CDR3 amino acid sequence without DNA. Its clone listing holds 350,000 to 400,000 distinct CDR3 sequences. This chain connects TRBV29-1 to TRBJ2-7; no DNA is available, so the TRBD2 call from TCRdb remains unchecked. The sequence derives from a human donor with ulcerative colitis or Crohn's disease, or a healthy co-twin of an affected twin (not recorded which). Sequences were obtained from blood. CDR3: CSVLHDGGLYEQYF.